These 2 T cell receptor beta chains came from one sample sequenced in a study of Graves' ophthalmopathy and Graves' hyperthyroidism. Amplification of TCR beta CDR3 regions used RNA transcripts. The first-round RT-PCR employed HTBI primers together with the Qiagen OneStep RT-PCR kit. A multiplex PCR was then performed as the second round. From the multiplex PCR reads, TCRdb called clonotypes with MiXCR, one entry per CDR3 protein. The sample lists 500,000 to 700,000 distinct CDR3 sequences, about 35% occurring once. Sample: peripheral blood or thyroid tissue (not recorded which). The receptor set was obtained from an adult man with Graves' hyperthyroidism.

The V call is TRBV6-1, the J call TRBJ1-1; possible D gene TRBD1, 6 bases. The CDR3 contains 16 residues. Germline lookup yields CDR1 MNHNS and CDR2 SASEGT. V lost 6 bases, J lost 0 bases, and 17 bases lay in between. In nucleotides, the CDR3 is TGTGCCAGCAGCTTAGGAGGGGGTGCAGTGAACACTGAAGCTTTCTTT. It is translated as CASSLGGGAVNTEAFF.

In its sample, this clonotype was seen many times. The chain carries TRBV14 and TRBJ1-1, with D hard to call. The CDR3 is 15 residues long. The V gene lost 2 bases and the J gene lost 4 bases, with 14 bases spanning the gap. CDR1 SGHDN and CDR2 FVKESK come from the germline V gene. The CDR3 DNA reads as TGTGCCAGCAGCCAAATAGGAATCTGGAGCACTGAAGCTTTCTTT. Translating it yields CASSQIGIWSTEAFF. Filled out from reference TRBV14 and TRBJ1-1, the complete variable domain reads EAGVTQFPSHSVIEKGQTVTLRCDPISGHDNLYWYRRVMGKEIKFLLHFVKESKQDESGMPNNRFLAERTGGTYSTLKVQPAELEDSGVYFCASSQIGIWSTEAFFGQGTRLTVV.